This TCR beta chain was retrieved from a study of T cells in Graves' hyperthyroidism and ophthalmopathy. With respect to this clonotype: Its antigen is currently unknown.

TCR beta CDR3 region amplification was performed from RNA transcripts. During a first-round RT-PCR of the TCR CDR3, the HTBI primer set was used. TCRdb analysed the multiplex PCR reads with MiXCR anew, one entry per CDR3 protein. The data contain 560,000 or so distinct CDR3 sequences, 46% of them singletons. Study outcomes and limitations: A 13 V-J model separated ophthalmopathy from stable hyperthyroidism.

The clonotype comes from a young woman with Graves' hyperthyroidism. The specimen was peripheral blood or thyroid tissue (not recorded which).

For the CDR3, the DNA is TGTGCCAGCAGCTTAGTTCGCAACTCTGGAAACACCATATATTTT. Translated, it gives CASSLVRNSGNTIYF. The V gene is TRBV7-9, the J gene TRBJ1-3; D is undetermined. Trimming took off 1 base at V and 0 bases at J, with 7 bases between the two ends. The V gene's germline CDR1 is SEHNR and CDR2 FQNEAQ (reference sequence). The CDR3 totals 15 residues.